Below, one TCR beta chain is given with its context. Germline lookup yields CDR1 SGHTA and CDR2 FQGNSA. Trimming cost V 1 base and J 4 bases, with 11 bases left between them. CDR3 length equals 15 residues. This sample was included in a study of T cell responses to AZD1222 COVID-19 vaccine. Here immunoSEQ multiplex PCR was the method, and the copy in TCRdb shows in-frame clones only, minus some. The table lists 130,000 to 150,000 clones, approximately 89% of them singletons. Sample: peripheral blood, taken on day 0 of AZD1222 vaccination. This sequence was found in an adult in good health. This sequence joins TRBV7-2 and TRBJ1-3; D possibly corresponds to TRBD1 (5 bases). CDR3: CASSLGQGSGNTIYF. CDR3 in DNA: TGTGCCAGCAGCTTAGGCCAGGGATCGGGAAACACCATATATTTT. The full variable domain, in which reference TRBV7-2 and TRBJ1-3 provide the parts outside the CDR3, is GAGVSQSPSNKVTEKGKDVELRCDPISGHTALYWYRQSLGQGLEFLIYFQGNSAPDKSGLPSDRFSAERTGGSVSTLTIQRTQQEDSAVYLCASSLGQGSGNTIYFGEGSWLTVV.